What follows are 8 T cell receptor beta chains derived from one specimen sequenced in a study of cytomegalovirus exposure and HLA in healthy donors. The study ran its PCR with 60 Vbeta and 13 Jbeta primers. Profiled with immunoSEQ multiplex PCR; TCRdb holds only in-frame clones, not every one. Of around 170,000 clones in the sample, roughly 80% were seen once. The sample taken for sequencing was PBMCs. These TCRs come from a man aged 50 to 59 in good health and CMV-seronegative.

The chain recombines TRBV5-5 with TRBJ1-5, with D perhaps TRBD1 (5 bases). The CDR3 length is 13 residues. Germline CDR1 and CDR2: SGHKS and YYEKEE (reference sequence). With 4 bases removed from V and 5 bases from J, the gap between germline ends came to 10 bases. CDR3 sequence: CASSRDFDQPQHF. CDR3 DNA sequence: TGTGCCAGCAGCCGGGACTTCGATCAGCCCCAGCATTTT. Full variable domain (rest looked up from reference TRBV5-5 and TRBJ1-5): DAGVTQSPTHLIKTRGQQVTLRCSPISGHKSVSWYQQVLGQGPQFIFQYYEKEERGRGNFPDRFSARQFPNYSSELNVNALLLGDSALYLCASSRDFDQPQHFGDGTRLSIL.

This clone appeared a single time. The CDR3 reads CASSLSTVNTEAFF. As DNA, the CDR3 is TGCGCCAGCAGCTTGTCGACAGTGAACACTGAAGCTTTCTTT. The gene calls are TRBV5-1 and TRBJ1-1, with a possible D match to TRBD1 (5 bases). Trimming took off 1 base at V and 0 bases at J, with 7 bases between the two ends. The CDR3 has 14 amino acids. From germline, CDR1 is SGHRS and CDR2 YFSETQ.

The rearrangement links TRBV7-2 to TRBJ2-2; TRBD2 aligns across 8 bases. The J segment lost 7 bases and the V segment lost 4 bases, leaving 5 bases of the junction unmatched. Germline CDR1 is SGHTA and CDR2 is FQGNSA. The CDR3 loop spans 14 amino acids. This chain's CDR3 is CASSSGGLVGELFF. The CDR3 DNA is TGTGCCAGCAGCTCGGGGGGGCTGGTCGGGGAGCTGTTTTTT.

The chain recombines TRBV10-3 with TRBJ1-1; no reliable D call. V lost 10 bases and J lost 3, with 15 bases in between. There are 13 residues in the CDR3. CDR1 is ENHRY, CDR2 SYGVKD, per germline. CDR3 nucleotides: TGTGCCACCCAAAACCGTGAGGACACTGAAGCTTTCTTT. The encoded protein is CATQNREDTEAFF.

This clone came up once. The rearrangement joins TRBV15 to TRBJ1-2, with unresolved D. The CDR3 covers 12 residues. V gave up 6 bases and J gave up 5 bases, with 10 bases separating them. Germline V gene sequence: CDR1 LNHNV, CDR2 YYDKDF (reference sequence). The CDR3 DNA sequence: TGTGCCACCAGTCAAAGCCTGTATGGCTACACCTTC. This gives the protein CATSQSLYGYTF.

J is TRBJ2-7 and V is TRBV9; TRBD1 is a possible D gene (6 bases). The V gene's germline CDR1 is SGDLS and CDR2 YYNGEE. CDR3 size: 14 residues. The germline V and J ends were trimmed by 5 bases and 0 bases, with 12 bases remaining between them. Here the CDR3 reads CASSGQPDSYEQYF. As DNA, the CDR3 is TGTGCCAGCAGTGGACAGCCTGACTCCTACGAGCAGTACTTC.

The chain is built from TRBV4-1 and TRBJ2-5, with D perhaps matching TRBD2 (6 bases). The V and J ends lost 1 base and 1 base respectively, with 13 bases between them. Germline loops: CDR1 MGHRA, CDR2 YSYEKL. The CDR3 extends over 16 amino acids. The CDR3: CASSQGRGNIQETQYF. The CDR3 nucleotides read TGCGCCAGCAGCCAAGGGAGGGGAAACATCCAAGAGACCCAGTACTTC.

This clone appeared a few times. The DNA for the CDR3 is TGCAGCGTGCCAAGACAGACAAACACCGGGGAGCTGTTTTTT. Its translation is CSVPRQTNTGELFF. This rearrangement joins TRBV29-1 to TRBJ2-2, with a possible D match to TRBD1 (5 bases). Trimming left V 6 bases short and J 2 bases short, with 13 bases between. There are 14 residues in the CDR3. From germline, CDR1 is SQVTM and CDR2 ANQGSEA.